The sequence of this T cell receptor beta chain was determined in a study of blood T cell repertoires in COVID-19. A COVID-19 case was met by exposed participants within 2 weeks before study entry. This CDR3 is 16 amino acids long. CDR1 and CDR2 (germline): SGHDN, FVKESK. Trimming at V came to 2 bases and at J to 5 bases, leaving 10 bases not matched to a gene. In the authors' workflow: Counts of nucleated cells, estimated from reference gene primer amplification, were obtained. Sequencing was performed with immunoSEQ multiplex PCR; in TCRdb, only in-frame clones are kept and a portion is missing. V, J and clone size are those of that table, while D and trimming were read from the DNA. The data contain 200,000 to 250,000 clones, 83% of them singletons.

This TCR was recovered from a woman between 45 and 65 years old who had been exposed to COVID-19. This chain links TRBV14 with TRBJ2-5; 8 nucleotides line up with TRBD1. Sequenced sample: PBMCs or T cells enriched from blood (not recorded which). This CDR3 is CASSQRPRQGWETQYF. As DNA, the CDR3 is TGTGCCAGCAGCCAACGGCCCCGACAGGGGTGGGAGACCCAGTACTTC.